The next 3 T cell receptor beta chains were all read from a single sample in a study of T cells in Graves' hyperthyroidism and ophthalmopathy. Amplification of TCR beta CDR3 regions was performed using RNA transcripts as template. The HTBI primer set drove a first-round RT-PCR of the TCR CDR3. TCRdb recomputed calls from the multiplex PCR reads with MiXCR, one row per CDR3 protein. This sample carries about 590,000 distinct CDR3 sequences, around 14% of them seen once, and the ten largest clones take 7% to 9%. Specimen: blood. These receptor sequences come from a woman aged 18 to 35 with Graves' ophthalmopathy.

This clonotype has a count of ten or more. The rearrangement links TRBV28 to TRBJ2-4; 8 nucleotides match TRBD2. After removal of 5 bases from V and 0 bases from J, the junction contained 0 bases not matched to a gene. CDR3 length equals 14 residues. Germline V lookup: CDR1 MDHEN, CDR2 SYDVKM. CDR3 loop: CASSRGGAKNIQYF. The DNA of the CDR3 is TGTGCCAGCAGTCGGGGGGGAGCCAAAAACATTCAGTACTTC.

This clonotype was counted at least ten times. This chain links TRBV6-1 with TRBJ2-7; 7 nucleotides align to TRBD1. Looked up from germline, CDR1 is MNHNS and CDR2 is SASEGT. The CDR3 has 14 amino acids. The V segment lost 8 bases and the J segment 3 bases; nucleotides outside the gene matches: 10. Written as DNA, the CDR3 is TGTGCCAGCGGACGTGCAGGGACAGACTACGAGCAGTACTTC. Its translation: CASGRAGTDYEQYF.

This clonotype was observed many times. This chain links TRBV28 with TRBJ1-5; possible D gene TRBD1, 6 bases. Germline V gene data show CDR1 as MDHEN and CDR2 as SYDVKM. The CDR3 loop spans 17 amino acids. Between the trimmed V and J ends, which lost 4 bases and 4 bases, there was a span of 20 bases. CDR3 sequence reads: CASSSTQGKGLNQPQHF. CDR3 sequence (DNA): TGTGCCAGCAGTTCCACCCAGGGGAAGGGCCTAAATCAGCCCCAGCATTTT.